This T cell receptor beta chain was obtained from a study of blood T cell repertoires in COVID-19. In the study overall: Samples representing acute and convalescent COVID-19 were sourced from the United States, Italy and Spain. In each case, the material was cDNA or gDNA derived from T cells, B-cell-depleted T cells, or PBMCs.

As processed by the authors: Amplified reference gene primers provided the basis for estimating nucleated cell counts. Clones were read by immunoSEQ multiplex PCR, and TCRdb kept only the in-frame ones, dropping some. D and trimming come from the DNA, and the V and J calls and clone size come from that table. Counted here are 40,000 to 55,000 clones, under 95% occurring once; the ten biggest clones make up roughly 6%. This clone has more than one count but fewer than ten. Trimming removed 1 base from V and 0 bases from J, with 11 bases in between. The CDR3 consists of 16 residues. In germline, CDR1 is SNHLY, CDR2 FYNNEI.

The receptor was derived from a man between 65 and 79 years old with active COVID-19. The chain couples TRBV2 to TRBJ2-3; D call uncertain. Sequences were obtained from peripheral blood. The CDR3 sequence is CASSEDSQASTDTQYF. The CDR3 DNA reads TGTGCCAGCAGTGAAGACAGCCAAGCTAGCACAGATACGCAGTATTTT.